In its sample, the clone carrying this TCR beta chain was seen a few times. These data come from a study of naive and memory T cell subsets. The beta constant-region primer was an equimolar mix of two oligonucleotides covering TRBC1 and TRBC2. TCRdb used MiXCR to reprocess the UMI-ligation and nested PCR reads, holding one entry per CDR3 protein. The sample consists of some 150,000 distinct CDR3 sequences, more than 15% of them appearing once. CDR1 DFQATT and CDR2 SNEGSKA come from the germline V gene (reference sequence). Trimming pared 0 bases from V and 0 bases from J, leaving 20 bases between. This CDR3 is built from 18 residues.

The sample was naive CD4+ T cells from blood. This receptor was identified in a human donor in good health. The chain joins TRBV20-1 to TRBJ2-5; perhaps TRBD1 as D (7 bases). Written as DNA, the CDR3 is TGCAGTGCTAGAGAACAGGGGCTGGCGGGGTGGTACCAAGAGACCCAGTACTTC. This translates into CSAREQGLAGWYQETQYF.